Detailed here is one T cell receptor beta chain. The CDR3 has 13 residues. V lost 0 bases, J lost 6 bases, and 0 bases stayed unmatched. The V gene's germline CDR1 is KGHSH and CDR2 LQKENI. This table comes from immunoSEQ multiplex PCR, and its TCRdb copy is limited to in-frame clones, with some not included. The data contain tens of thousands of clones, about 90% of them singletons. These data come from a study of blood T cell repertoires in COVID-19. The origin of this receptor is a man aged 45-65 years with active COVID-19. Specimen: peripheral blood. The V gene is TRBV18, the J gene TRBJ1-1; 8 nucleotides line up with TRBD1. CDR3 loop: CASSPPGQAEAFF. The CDR3 DNA reads as TGTGCCAGCTCACCACCGGGACAGGCTGAAGCTTTCTTT. The variable domain in full, completed from reference TRBV18 and TRBJ1-1, reads NAGVMQNPRHLVRRRGQEARLRCSPMKGHSHVYWYRQLPEEGLKFMVYLQKENIIDESGMPKERFSAEFPKEGPSILRIQQVVRGDSAAYFCASSPPGQAEAFFGQGTRLTVV.